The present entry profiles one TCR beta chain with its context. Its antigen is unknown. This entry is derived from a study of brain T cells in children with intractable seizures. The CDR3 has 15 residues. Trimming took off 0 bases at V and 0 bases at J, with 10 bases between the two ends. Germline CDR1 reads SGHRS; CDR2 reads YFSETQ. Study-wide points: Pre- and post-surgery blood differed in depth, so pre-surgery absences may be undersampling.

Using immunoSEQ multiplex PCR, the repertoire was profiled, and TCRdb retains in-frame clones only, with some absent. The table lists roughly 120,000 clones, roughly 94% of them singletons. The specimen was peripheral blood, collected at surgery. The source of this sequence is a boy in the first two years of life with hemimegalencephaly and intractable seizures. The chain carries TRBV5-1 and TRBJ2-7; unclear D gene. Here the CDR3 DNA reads TGCGCCAGCAGCTTGGGGACGGCTAGCTCCTACGAGCAGTACTTC. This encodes CASSLGTASSYEQYF.